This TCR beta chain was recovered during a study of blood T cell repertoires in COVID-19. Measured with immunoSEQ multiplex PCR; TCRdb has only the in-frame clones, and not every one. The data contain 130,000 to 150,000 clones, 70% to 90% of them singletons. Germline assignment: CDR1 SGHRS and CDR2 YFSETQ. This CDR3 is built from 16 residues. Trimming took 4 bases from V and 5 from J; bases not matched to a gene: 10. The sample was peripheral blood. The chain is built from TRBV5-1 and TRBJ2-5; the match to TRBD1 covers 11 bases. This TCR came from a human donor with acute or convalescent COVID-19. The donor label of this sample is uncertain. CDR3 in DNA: TGCGCCAGCAGCATAGGGACAGGGGGTCCGCAGGAGACCCAGTACTTC. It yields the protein CASSIGTGGPQETQYF.